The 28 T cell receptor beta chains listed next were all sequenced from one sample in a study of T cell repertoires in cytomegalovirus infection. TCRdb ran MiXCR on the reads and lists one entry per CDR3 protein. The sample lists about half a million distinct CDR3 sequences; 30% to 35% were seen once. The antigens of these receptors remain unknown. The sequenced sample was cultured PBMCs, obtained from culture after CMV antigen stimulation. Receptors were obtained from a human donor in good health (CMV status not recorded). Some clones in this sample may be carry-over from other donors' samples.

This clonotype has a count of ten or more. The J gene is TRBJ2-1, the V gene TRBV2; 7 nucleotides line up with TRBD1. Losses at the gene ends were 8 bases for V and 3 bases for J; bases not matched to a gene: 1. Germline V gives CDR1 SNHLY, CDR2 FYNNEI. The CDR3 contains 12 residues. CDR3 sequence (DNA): TGTGCCAGCGGGACAGACTACAATGAGCAGTTCTTC. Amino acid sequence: CASGTDYNEQFF.

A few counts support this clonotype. The CDR3: CATSRRYPGVGAEAFF. In DNA form, the CDR3 reads TGTGCCACCAGCAGAAGGTATCCGGGGGTTGGCGCTGAAGCTTTCTTT. The chain has TRBV15 and TRBJ1-1; D possibly corresponds to TRBD1 (5 bases). This CDR3 is 16 amino acids long. Trimming pared 2 bases from V and 6 bases from J, leaving 19 bases between. Germline CDR1 and CDR2: LNHNV and YYDKDF (reference sequence).

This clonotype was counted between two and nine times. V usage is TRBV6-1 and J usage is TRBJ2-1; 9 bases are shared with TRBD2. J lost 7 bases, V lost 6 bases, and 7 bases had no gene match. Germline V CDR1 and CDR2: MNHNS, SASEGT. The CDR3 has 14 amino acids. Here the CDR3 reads CASRDGLARNEQFF. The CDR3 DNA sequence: TGTGCCAGCAGAGACGGACTAGCGAGGAATGAGCAGTTCTTC.

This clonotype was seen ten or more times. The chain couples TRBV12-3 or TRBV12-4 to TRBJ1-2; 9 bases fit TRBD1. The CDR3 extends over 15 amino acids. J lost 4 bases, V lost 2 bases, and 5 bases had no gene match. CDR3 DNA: TGTGCCAGCAGTTTAAGAGGACAGGGGAGCTATGGCTACACCTTC. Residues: CASSLRGQGSYGYTF.

The CDR3 DNA reads TGTGCCAGTAGGAGACAGGGATTGAACACTGAAGCTTTCTTT. It translates to CASRRQGLNTEAFF. The rearrangement links TRBV7-9 to TRBJ1-1; 7 nucleotides agree with TRBD1. The CDR3 totals 14 residues. V trimming: 9 bases; J trimming: 0 bases; junction bases outside the gene matches: 7. Germline values: CDR1 SEHNR, CDR2 FQNEAQ (reference sequence).

The CDR3 is CASGVFGDSNQPQHF. CDR3 DNA sequence: TGTGCCAGCGGGGTGTTTGGGGATAGCAATCAGCCCCAGCATTTT. This chain links TRBV6-6 with TRBJ1-5; D ambiguous. The CDR3 totals 15 residues. CDR1 is MNHNY, CDR2 SVGAGI, per germline (reference sequence). V was clipped by 8 bases and J by 0 bases, with 14 bases between them.

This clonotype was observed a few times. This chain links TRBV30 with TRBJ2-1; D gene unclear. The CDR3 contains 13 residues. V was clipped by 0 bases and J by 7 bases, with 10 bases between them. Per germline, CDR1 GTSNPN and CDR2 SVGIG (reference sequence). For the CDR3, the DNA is TGTGCCTGGAGTGTTAGACGAGGTAATGAGCAGTTCTTC. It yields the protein CAWSVRRGNEQFF.

CDR3 region: CASSLERSANSPLHF. Written as DNA, the CDR3 is TGTGCCAGCAGCTTAGAACGGTCAGCTAATTCACCCCTCCACTTT. The chain couples TRBV7-2 to TRBJ1-6; D unclear. Trimming took 1 base from V and 6 from J, leaving 10 bases between them. Germline assignment: CDR1 SGHTA and CDR2 FQGNSA. The CDR3 extends over 15 amino acids.

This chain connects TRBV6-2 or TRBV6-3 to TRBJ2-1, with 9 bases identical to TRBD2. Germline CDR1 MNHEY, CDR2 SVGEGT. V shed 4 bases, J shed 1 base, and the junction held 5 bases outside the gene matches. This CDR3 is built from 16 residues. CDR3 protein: CASSFSGSKSYNEQFF. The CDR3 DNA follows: TGTGCCAGCAGTTTTAGCGGGAGCAAGTCCTACAATGAGCAGTTCTTC.

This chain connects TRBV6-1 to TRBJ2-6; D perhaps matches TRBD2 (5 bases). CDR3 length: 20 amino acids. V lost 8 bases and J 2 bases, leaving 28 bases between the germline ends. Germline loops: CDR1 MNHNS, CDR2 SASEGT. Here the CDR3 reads CASLESVGRISQTGANVLTF. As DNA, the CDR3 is TGTGCCAGCCTCGAGTCGGTTGGGAGAATCTCCCAGACTGGGGCCAACGTCCTGACTTTC.

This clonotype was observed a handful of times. For the CDR3, the DNA is TGTGCCAGCAGCGCCGGACTAGCGGGAGTCACCGGGGAGCTGTTTTTT. Translating gives CASSAGLAGVTGELFF. The V and J genes are TRBV7-2 and TRBJ2-2, with TRBD2 matching over 13 bases. V was pared by 5 bases and J by 4 bases, with 4 bases of the junction left unmatched. The CDR3 loop spans 16 amino acids. Per the germline V gene, CDR1 is SGHTA and CDR2 is FQGNSA.

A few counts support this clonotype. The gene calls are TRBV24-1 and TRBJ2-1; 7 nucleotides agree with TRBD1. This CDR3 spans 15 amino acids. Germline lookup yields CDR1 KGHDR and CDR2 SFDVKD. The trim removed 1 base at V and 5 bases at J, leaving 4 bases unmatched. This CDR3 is CATSDLADRDNEQFF. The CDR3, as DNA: TGTGCCACCAGTGATTTAGCCGACAGGGACAATGAGCAGTTCTTC.

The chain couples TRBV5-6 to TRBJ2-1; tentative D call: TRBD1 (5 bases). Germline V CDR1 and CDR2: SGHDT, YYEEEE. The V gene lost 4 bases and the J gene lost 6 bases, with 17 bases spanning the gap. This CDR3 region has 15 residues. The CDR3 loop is CASSLLVGLLNEQFF. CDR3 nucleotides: TGTGCCAGCAGCCTGCTAGTGGGGCTTCTCAATGAGCAGTTCTTC.

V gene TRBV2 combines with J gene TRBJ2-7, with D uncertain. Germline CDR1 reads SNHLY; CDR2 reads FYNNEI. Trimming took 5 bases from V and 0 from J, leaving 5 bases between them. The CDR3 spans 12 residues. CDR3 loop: CASSYVSYEQYF. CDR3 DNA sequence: TGTGCCAGCAGTTACGTCTCCTACGAGCAGTACTTC.

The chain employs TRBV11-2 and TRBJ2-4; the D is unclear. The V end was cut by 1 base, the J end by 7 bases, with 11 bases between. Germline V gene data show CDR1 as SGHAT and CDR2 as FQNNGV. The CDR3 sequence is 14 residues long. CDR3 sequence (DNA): TGTGCCAGCAGCTTAGTCCGGGCTCCTAACATTCAGTACTTC. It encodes CASSLVRAPNIQYF.

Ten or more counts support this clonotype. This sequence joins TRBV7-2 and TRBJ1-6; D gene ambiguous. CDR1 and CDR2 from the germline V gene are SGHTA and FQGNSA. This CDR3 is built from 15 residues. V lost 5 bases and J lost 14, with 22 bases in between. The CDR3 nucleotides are TGTGCCAGCAGCCCCGGGAGGGAGTGGGGTCGGGCCCTCCACTTT. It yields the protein CASSPGREWGRALHF. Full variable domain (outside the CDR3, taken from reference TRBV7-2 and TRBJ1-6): GAGVSQSPSNKVTEKGKDVELRCDPISGHTALYWYRQSLGQGLEFLIYFQGNSAPDKSGLPSDRFSAERTGGSVSTLTIQRTQQEDSAVYLCASSPGREWGRALHFGNGTRLTVT.

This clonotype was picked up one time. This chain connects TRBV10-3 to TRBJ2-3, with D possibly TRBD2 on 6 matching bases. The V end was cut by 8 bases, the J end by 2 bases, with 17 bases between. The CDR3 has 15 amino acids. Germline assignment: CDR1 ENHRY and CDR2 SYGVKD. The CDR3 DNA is TGTGCCATCTGTGTAACTAGCCTCCCCACAGATACGCAGTATTTT. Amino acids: CAICVTSLPTDTQYF.

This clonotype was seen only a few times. The CDR3 protein is CASSRHDSYEQYF. DNA for the CDR3: TGTGCCAGCAGCCGACACGACTCCTACGAGCAGTACTTC. The J gene is TRBJ2-7, the V gene TRBV7-6; D not certain. The length of the CDR3 is 13 residues. Trimming removed 5 bases from V and 0 bases from J, with 8 bases in between. The germline CDR1 and CDR2 sequences are SGHVS and FNYEAQ. Variable domain in full (rest from reference TRBV7-6 and TRBJ2-7): GAGVSQSPRYKVTKRGQDVALRCDPISGHVSLYWYRQALGQGPEFLTYFNYEAQQDKSGLPNDRFSAERPEGSISTLTIQRTEQRDSAMYRCASSRHDSYEQYFGPGTRLTVT.

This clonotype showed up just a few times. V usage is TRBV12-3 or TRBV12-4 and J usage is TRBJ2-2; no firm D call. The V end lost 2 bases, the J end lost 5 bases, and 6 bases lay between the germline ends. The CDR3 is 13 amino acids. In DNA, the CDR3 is TGTGCCAGCAGTTTAAAGATAACCGGGGAGCTGTTTTTT. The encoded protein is CASSLKITGELFF.

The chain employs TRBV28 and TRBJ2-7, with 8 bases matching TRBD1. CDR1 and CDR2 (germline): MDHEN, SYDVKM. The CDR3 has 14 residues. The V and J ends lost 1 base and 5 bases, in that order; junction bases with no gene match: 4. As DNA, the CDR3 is TGTGCCAGCAGTTTATTGGACAGGGTTGACGAGCAGTACTTC. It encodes CASSLLDRVDEQYF. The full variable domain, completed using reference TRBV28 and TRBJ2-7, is DVKVTQSSRYLVKRTGEKVFLECVQDMDHENMFWYRQDPGLGLRLIYFSYDVKMKEKGDIPEGYSVSREKKERFSLILESASTNQTSMYLCASSLLDRVDEQYFGPGTRLTVT.

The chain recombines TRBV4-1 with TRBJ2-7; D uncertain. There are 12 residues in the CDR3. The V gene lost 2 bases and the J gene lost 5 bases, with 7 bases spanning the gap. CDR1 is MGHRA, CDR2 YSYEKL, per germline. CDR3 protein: CASSQSSNEQYV. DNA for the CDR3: TGCGCCAGCAGCCAAAGCAGCAACGAGCAGTACGTC.

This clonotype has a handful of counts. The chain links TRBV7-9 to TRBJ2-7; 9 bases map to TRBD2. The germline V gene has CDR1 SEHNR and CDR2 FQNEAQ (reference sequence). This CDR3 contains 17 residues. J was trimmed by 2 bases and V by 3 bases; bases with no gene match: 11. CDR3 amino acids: CASSFGGRASEAYEQYF. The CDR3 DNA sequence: TGTGCCAGCAGCTTCGGCGGGAGGGCCTCTGAAGCCTACGAGCAGTACTTC.

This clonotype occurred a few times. The CDR3 nucleotides read TGTGCCAGCAGCCCAGATGGGATTTACACTGAAGCTTTCTTT. This encodes CASSPDGIYTEAFF. This rearrangement joins TRBV11-1 to TRBJ1-1; D is undetermined. In germline, CDR1 is SGHAT, CDR2 FQDESV (reference sequence). The CDR3 runs 14 residues. The V end lost 5 bases, the J end lost 3 bases, and 13 bases lay between the germline ends.

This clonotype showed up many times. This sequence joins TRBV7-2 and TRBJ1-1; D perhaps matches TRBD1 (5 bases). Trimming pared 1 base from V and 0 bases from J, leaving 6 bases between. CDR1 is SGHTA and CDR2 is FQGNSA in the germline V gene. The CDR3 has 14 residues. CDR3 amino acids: CASSLEGMNTEAFF. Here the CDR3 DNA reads TGTGCCAGCAGCTTAGAGGGGATGAACACTGAAGCTTTCTTT.

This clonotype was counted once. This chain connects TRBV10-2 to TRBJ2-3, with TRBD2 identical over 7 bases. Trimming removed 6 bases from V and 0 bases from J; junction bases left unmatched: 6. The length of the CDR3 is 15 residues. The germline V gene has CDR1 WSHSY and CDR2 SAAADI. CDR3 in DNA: TGCGCCAGCAGCGGTCTAGCGGACAGCACAGATACGCAGTATTTT. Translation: CASSGLADSTDTQYF.

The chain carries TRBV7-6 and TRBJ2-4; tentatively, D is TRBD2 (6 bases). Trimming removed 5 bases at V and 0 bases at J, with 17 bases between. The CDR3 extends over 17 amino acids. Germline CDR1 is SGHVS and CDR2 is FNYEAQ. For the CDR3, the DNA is TGTGCCAGCAGCCGGAGGCCCCCGGGACTAGCCAAAAACATTCAGTACTTC. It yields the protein CASSRRPPGLAKNIQYF.

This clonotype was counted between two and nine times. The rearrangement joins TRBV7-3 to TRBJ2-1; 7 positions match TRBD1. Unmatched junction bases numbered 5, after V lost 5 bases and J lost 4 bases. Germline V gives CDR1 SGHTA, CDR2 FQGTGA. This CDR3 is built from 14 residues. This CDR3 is CASSLGQVYNEQFF. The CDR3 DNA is TGTGCCAGCAGCCTAGGACAGGTTTACAATGAGCAGTTCTTC. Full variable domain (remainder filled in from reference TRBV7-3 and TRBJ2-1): GAGVSQTPSNKVTEKGKYVELRCDPISGHTALYWYRQSLGQGPEFLIYFQGTGAADDSGLPNDRFFAVRPEGSVSTLKIQRTERGDSAVYLCASSLGQVYNEQFFGPGTRLTVL.

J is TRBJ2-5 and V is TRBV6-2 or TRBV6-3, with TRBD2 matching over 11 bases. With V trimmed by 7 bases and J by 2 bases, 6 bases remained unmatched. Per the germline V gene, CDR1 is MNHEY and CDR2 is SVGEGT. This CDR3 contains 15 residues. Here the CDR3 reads CASTPSGRNQETQYF. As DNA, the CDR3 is TGTGCCAGCACTCCTAGCGGGAGGAATCAAGAGACCCAGTACTTC.